These 28 T cell receptor beta chains share one sample of origin, sequenced in a study of cytomegalovirus exposure and HLA in healthy donors. The PCR made use of 60 Vbeta and 13 Jbeta primers. Assay: immunoSEQ multiplex PCR; the TCRdb copy retains only in-frame clones and omits some. Altogether over 50,000 clones are present, over 70% being singletons, with the ten largest covering approximately 50%. Specimen: PBMCs. Receptors originate from a man aged 50 to 59 in good health and CMV-seropositive.

The chain joins TRBV19 to TRBJ1-2, with 7 positions matching TRBD1. The CDR3 covers 15 residues. J lost 5 bases, V lost 4 bases, and 10 bases had no gene match. The germline V gene has CDR1 LNHDA and CDR2 SQIVND (reference sequence). The CDR3 DNA is TGTGCCAGTAGTACCGGAACCGGGACAGCTTATGGCTACACCTTC. It codes for CASSTGTGTAYGYTF.

The rearrangement joins TRBV19 to TRBJ2-5, with 9 positions matching TRBD1. Germline V CDR1 and CDR2: LNHDA, SQIVND (reference sequence). Losses at the gene ends were 6 bases for V and 5 bases for J; bases not matched to a gene: 4. This CDR3 spans 13 amino acids. CDR3 nucleotides: TGTGCCAGTAGCGGACAGGGGTGGGAGACCCAGTACTTC. The encoded protein is CASSGQGWETQYF.

V and J are TRBV10-3 and TRBJ1-3, with a weak D call TRBD1 (5 bases). This CDR3 has 15 residues. Trimming removed 6 bases at V and 2 bases at J, with 14 bases between. Germline V gives CDR1 ENHRY, CDR2 SYGVKD. CDR3 loop: CAISAQGGTGNTIYF. CDR3 coding DNA: TGTGCCATCAGCGCCCAGGGCGGTACTGGAAACACCATATATTTT.

V gene TRBV7-9 combines with J gene TRBJ1-2, with D possibly matching TRBD1 (6 bases). Germline CDR1 is SEHNR and CDR2 is FQNEAQ (reference sequence). V dropped 2 bases and J dropped 5 bases, with 15 bases sitting between them. The CDR3 length is 15 residues. CDR3: CASSLSAQGQYGYTF. CDR3 in DNA: TGTGCCAGCAGCTTATCAGCCCAGGGGCAGTATGGCTACACCTTC.

The chain employs TRBV6-5 and TRBJ2-3; 10 positions match TRBD1. V was pared by 8 bases and J by 8 bases, with 7 bases of the junction left unmatched. Germline-derived CDR1 and CDR2 are MNHEY and SVGAGI. The CDR3 covers 13 residues. The CDR3 region has the DNA TGTGCCAGCCAGGAGACAGGGGGCGTTACGCAGTATTTT. Translation gives CASQETGGVTQYF.

This clone occurred once. The V gene is TRBV5-4, the J gene TRBJ2-3, with TRBD2 identical over 9 bases. Germline trimming cut 1 base from V and 1 base from J; bases unmatched to any gene: 4. The CDR3 spans 16 residues. Germline-derived CDR1 and CDR2 are SGHNT and YYREEE (reference sequence). CDR3 region: CASSLRAGGGTDTQYF. Written as DNA, the CDR3 is TGTGCCAGCAGCTTGAGAGCGGGGGGTGGCACAGATACGCAGTATTTT.

The V call is TRBV7-2, the J call TRBJ2-2; maybe TRBD2 (5 bases). Germline CDR1 and CDR2: SGHTA and FQGNSA. CDR3 length: 15 amino acids. V shed 2 bases and J shed 4 bases, with 11 bases lying between them. The chain's CDR3 is CASSLSGVGTGELFF. The CDR3 DNA is TGTGCCAGCAGCTTATCCGGGGTCGGCACCGGGGAGCTGTTTTTT.

As DNA, the CDR3 is TGTGCCAGCAGTTTTACCTACGAGCAGTACTTC. It yields the protein CASSFTYEQYF. The rearrangement joins TRBV6-5 to TRBJ2-7; no reliable D call. The CDR3 contains 11 residues. The germline V and J ends were trimmed by 4 bases and 2 bases, with 3 bases remaining between them. Germline CDR1 and CDR2: MNHEY and SVGAGI.

The gene calls are TRBV6-5 and TRBJ1-3; 7 nucleotides agree with TRBD1. This CDR3 contains 14 residues. Germline V gene data show CDR1 as MNHEY and CDR2 as SVGAGI. Trimming took 7 bases from V and 4 from J; bases not matched to a gene: 7. The CDR3 DNA is TGTGCCAGCACCTTAGGGGGCACGGGAAACACCATATATTTT. Residues: CASTLGGTGNTIYF.

The chain uses TRBV7-2 and TRBJ2-2; 7 bases match TRBD2. The CDR3 is 16 residues long. CDR1 is SGHTA, CDR2 FQGNSA, per germline. Trimming at V came to 3 bases and at J to 7 bases, leaving 11 bases not matched to a gene. The CDR3 sequence is CASSFIGGGERGELFF. Here the CDR3 DNA reads TGTGCCAGCAGCTTTATTGGCGGGGGTGAGCGCGGGGAGCTGTTTTTT.

The chain is built from TRBV29-1 and TRBJ2-7, with no clear D. The V end lost 3 bases, the J end lost 2 bases, and 5 bases lay between the germline ends. The CDR3 is 11 amino acids. Germline V gives CDR1 SQVTM, CDR2 ANQGSEA. In nucleotides, the CDR3 is TGCAGCGTTGAGGCCGCCTACGAGCAGTACTTC. It translates to CSVEAAYEQYF.

This clone was recorded only once. This rearrangement joins TRBV28 to TRBJ2-1; 7 bases map to TRBD1. V shed 3 bases, J shed 4 bases, and the junction held 3 bases outside the gene matches. The CDR3 covers 14 residues. Germline loops: CDR1 MDHEN, CDR2 SYDVKM. CDR3 nucleotide sequence: TGTGCCAGCAGTTTTATGGGACAGTACAATGAGCAGTTCTTC. This sequence encodes CASSFMGQYNEQFF.

The V call is TRBV27, the J call TRBJ2-2, with 15 nucleotides matching TRBD2. The CDR3 is 17 amino acids. CDR1 is MNHEY, CDR2 SMNVEV, per germline (reference sequence). V was clipped by 4 bases and J by 3 bases; unmatched bases: 3. Here the CDR3 reads CASSSGTSGGHTGELFF. The CDR3, as DNA: TGTGCCAGCAGTTCCGGGACTAGCGGGGGGCACACCGGGGAGCTGTTTTTT.

DNA for the CDR3: TGCGCCAGCAGCCAACCCGGGACAGGGTACACTGAAGCTTTCTTT. Amino acids: CASSQPGTGYTEAFF. V usage is TRBV4-1 and J usage is TRBJ1-1; 9 bases are shared with TRBD1. Germline assignment: CDR1 MGHRA and CDR2 YSYEKL. The CDR3 contains 15 residues. J gave up 3 bases and V 2 bases, and 4 bases lay outside the gene matches.

V is TRBV6-6 and J is TRBJ1-2, with D possibly matching TRBD1 (6 bases). Trimming stripped 5 bases from V and 2 bases from J, with 9 bases between. CDR3 size: 13 residues. Germline CDR1 MNHNY, CDR2 SVGAGI (reference sequence). The CDR3 nucleotides read TGTGCCAGCAGTCCAGGGGCGAACTATGGCTACACCTTC. Amino acid sequence: CASSPGANYGYTF.

The gene calls are TRBV28 and TRBJ2-6; no reliable D call. The CDR3 sequence is 16 residues long. The V gene's germline CDR1 is MDHEN and CDR2 SYDVKM. Trimming left V 8 bases short and J 0 bases short, with 14 bases between. The CDR3 region has the DNA TGTGCCAGCCTCACAGTCGAACCCTCTGGGGCCAACGTCCTGACTTTC. The encoded protein is CASLTVEPSGANVLTF.

This chain uses TRBV5-1 with TRBJ2-1; D is ambiguous. This CDR3 region has 14 residues. Germline loops: CDR1 SGHRS, CDR2 YFSETQ. V lost 1 base to trimming and J lost 5 bases, with 10 bases between them. Written as DNA, the CDR3 is TGCGCCAGCAGCTTGAGTAGCACCAACAATGAGCAGTTCTTC. This translates into CASSLSSTNNEQFF.

This clone was picked up one time. The V and J genes are TRBV30 and TRBJ2-7, with 7 bases matching TRBD2. CDR1 GTSNPN and CDR2 SVGIG come from the germline V gene (reference sequence). The length of the CDR3 is 13 residues. Losses at the gene ends were 5 bases for V and 0 bases for J; bases not matched to a gene: 4. The CDR3 reads CAWGGDHSYEQYF. The CDR3 bases are TGTGCCTGGGGGGGGGACCACTCCTACGAGCAGTACTTC.

This clone was counted between two and nine times. The V gene is TRBV6-1, the J gene TRBJ1-5; 8 nucleotides agree with TRBD1. J was trimmed by 2 bases and V by 9 bases; bases with no gene match: 9. Germline loops: CDR1 MNHNS, CDR2 SASEGT. This CDR3 has 15 amino acids. CDR3 in DNA: TGTGCCAGTCTAACAGGGGGTAGCGGCAATCAGCCCCAGCATTTT. Protein: CASLTGGSGNQPQHF.

The V and J genes are TRBV5-6 and TRBJ1-1, with D unclear. Germline values: CDR1 SGHDT, CDR2 YYEEEE. Trimming stripped 0 bases from V and 2 bases from J, with 8 bases between. The CDR3 totals 14 residues. CDR3 region: CASSLGAVNTEAFF. CDR3 nucleotides: TGTGCCAGCAGCTTGGGGGCAGTTAACACTGAAGCTTTCTTT.

CDR3 bases: TGTGCCAGCAGTGACTCAGGGACCTACAATGAGCAGTTCTTC. It encodes CASSDSGTYNEQFF. This chain joins TRBV6-1 and TRBJ2-1, with D possibly matching TRBD1 (5 bases). This CDR3 is built from 14 residues. The germline CDR1 and CDR2 sequences are MNHNS and SASEGT. V was pared by 3 bases and J by 2 bases, with 8 bases between.

The chain recombines TRBV11-2 with TRBJ1-2; D possibly corresponds to TRBD1 (5 bases). The CDR3 spans 13 residues. Per the germline V gene, CDR1 is SGHAT and CDR2 is FQNNGV. V dropped 4 bases and J dropped 7 bases, with 13 bases sitting between them. As DNA, the CDR3 is TGTGCCAGCAGCTCAACAGGTTTAGGTGGCTACACCTTC. Amino acid sequence: CASSSTGLGGYTF.

This sequence joins TRBV6-1 and TRBJ2-7; 7 bases line up with TRBD1. Germline trimming cut 6 bases from V and 3 bases from J; bases unmatched to any gene: 2. Germline-derived CDR1 and CDR2 are MNHNS and SASEGT. CDR3 length: 12 residues. CDR3 loop: CASSRDSYEQYF. CDR3 sequence (DNA): TGTGCCAGCAGCCGGGACAGCTACGAGCAGTACTTC.

The CDR3 nucleotides read TGCGCCAGCAGCTTGGGGGGTAGCGGTTCTAGCACAGATACGCAGTATTTT. Amino acids: CASSLGGSGSSTDTQYF. The chain is built from TRBV5-1 and TRBJ2-3; tentatively, D is TRBD2 (6 bases). Trimming took 0 bases from V and 0 from J, leaving 14 bases between them. CDR3 size: 17 residues. Germline V gene lookup returns CDR1 SGHRS and CDR2 YFSETQ.

A word on this clone: This likely comes from a read error, as the CDR3 has no conserved phenylalanine or tryptophan at its end. The chain has TRBV7-7 and TRBJ2-3; weak D call: TRBD2 (6 bases). The CDR3 loop spans 14 amino acids. Germline CDR1 and CDR2: SSHAT and FNYEAQ (reference sequence). CDR3 protein: CASSPSAVTDTQYL. The CDR3 DNA follows: TGTGCTAGCAGCCCTAGCGCGGTCACAGATACGCAGTATCTT.

This chain links TRBV19 with TRBJ2-2, with 11 bases lining up with TRBD1. V shed 7 bases and J 4 bases; nucleotides not matched to a gene: 2. CDR3 size: 14 residues. The germline V gene has CDR1 LNHDA and CDR2 SQIVND (reference sequence). CDR3 sequence (DNA): TGTGCCAGTATGGGACAGGGGGTCACCGGGGAGCTGTTTTTT. It yields the protein CASMGQGVTGELFF. The whole variable domain, filled in from reference TRBV19 and TRBJ2-2, reads DGGITQSPKYLFRKEGQNVTLSCEQNLNHDAMYWYRQDPGQGLRLIYYSQIVNDFQKGDIAEGYSVSREKKESFPLTVTSAQKNPTAFYLCASMGQGVTGELFFGEGSRLTVL.

The chain is built from TRBV7-9 and TRBJ2-1, with D possibly matching TRBD1 (6 bases). Trimming removed 1 base from V and 6 bases from J, with 16 bases in between. The V gene's germline CDR1 is SEHNR and CDR2 FQNEAQ (reference sequence). CDR3 size: 16 residues. The CDR3 reads CASSLEGTYRANEQFF. In nucleotides, the CDR3 is TGTGCCAGCAGCTTAGAAGGGACATACCGAGCCAATGAGCAGTTCTTC.

A remark on this clone: Possible read error: a much larger clone is one base away. This sequence joins TRBV4-3 and TRBJ2-1, with unresolved D. Per germline, CDR1 LGHNA and CDR2 YSLEER. This CDR3 contains 17 residues. CDR3: CYSSPDMIVLIYNEQFF. The CDR3 DNA reads as TGCTACAGCAGCCCAGATATGATCGTACTCATCTACAATGAGCAGTTCTTC.